The T cell receptor (beta chain) under discussion was sequenced for a study of response to subunit inactivated influenza vaccine. Study-wide results and caveats: There was a suggestion from the authors that each seasonal influenza vaccination recruits few new T cells.

This clonotype was observed at least ten times. Its antigen is currently unknown. Germline CDR1 and CDR2: MNHNS and SASEGT. V shed 4 bases and J 4 bases; nucleotides not matched to a gene: 7. The CDR3 covers 15 residues. TCRdb ran MiXCR on the RT-PCR reads and lists one entry per CDR3 protein. The sample lists around 580,000 distinct CDR3 sequences, about 12% occurring once. The TCR originated in a man in his forties or fifties who received an inactivated influenza vaccine. The V gene is TRBV6-1, the J gene TRBJ2-3, with TRBD1 identical over 8 bases. Sample: PBMCs from blood, taken on the day of vaccination. Here the CDR3 DNA reads TGTGCCAGCAGTGTCCAGGGGGCGCCGCCAGATACGCAGTATTTT. Translation: CASSVQGAPPDTQYF.